This T cell receptor (beta chain) was observed in a study of blood T cell repertoires in COVID-19. Looking at the study overall: Samples of COVID-19 (acute and convalescent) were obtained from the United States, Italy and Spain. T cells, B-cell-depleted T cells, or PBMCs provided the cDNA or gDNA that served as material.

In the original workflow: Estimates of nucleated cell counts were drawn from the amplification of reference gene primers. The repertoire was sequenced with immunoSEQ multiplex PCR; TCRdb's copy has only in-frame clones and lacks some. V and J calls and clone size are as listed in that table; D and trimming were resolved from the DNA. The sample contains around 170,000 clones, approximately 86% of which appear only once. The CDR3 spans 13 residues. V was pared by 2 bases and J by 8 bases, with 9 bases between. This TCR was sampled from a man over 45 with active or convalescent COVID-19. Sequencing used peripheral blood. V and J are TRBV12-3 or TRBV12-4 and TRBJ1-4; TRBD1 is a possible D gene (6 bases). The CDR3 reads CASSLNRAEKLFF. Written as DNA, the CDR3 is TGTGCCAGCAGTTTAAACAGGGCCGAAAAACTGTTTTTT.